These 32 T cell receptor beta chains were all obtained from the same sample, sequenced in a study of blood T cell repertoires in COVID-19. Assay: immunoSEQ multiplex PCR; the TCRdb copy retains only in-frame clones and omits some. The sample contains about 190,000 clones, 80% to 90% of which appear only once. The specimen was peripheral blood. Receptors originate from a woman over 75 with COVID-19, enrolled during active disease.

This clone came up a few times. The chain combines TRBV29-1 with TRBJ2-1, with TRBD2 matching 10 bases. Germline CDR1 and CDR2: SQVTM and ANQGSEA. J gave up 8 bases and V 4 bases, and 5 bases lay outside the gene matches. This CDR3 has 13 amino acids. The CDR3 DNA reads TGCAGCGTTGCTAGCGGGAGTTGGCATGAGCAGTTCTTC. This sequence encodes CSVASGSWHEQFF.

The gene calls are TRBV5-5 and TRBJ2-7; D is perhaps TRBD2 (5 bases). With 3 bases removed from V and 4 bases from J, the gap between germline ends came to 14 bases. Germline values: CDR1 SGHKS, CDR2 YYEKEE (reference sequence). The CDR3 has 14 amino acids. In DNA, the CDR3 is TGTGCCAGCAGCTCCCGCGGCGGGTTTTACGAGCAGTACTTC. Translation gives CASSSRGGFYEQYF.

The chain has TRBV10-3 and TRBJ1-5, with D hard to call. The germline CDR1 and CDR2 sequences are ENHRY and SYGVKD. Trimming shortened V by 5 bases and J by 6 bases, and 11 bases separated the two germline ends. The CDR3 length is 13 residues. The CDR3 loop is CAISPGVGQPQHF. DNA of the CDR3: TGTGCCATCAGTCCAGGTGTCGGTCAGCCCCAGCATTTT.

This clone has only one observation. The chain is built from TRBV4-3 and TRBJ2-3, with 11 positions matching TRBD2. There are 21 residues in the CDR3. V lost 2 bases and J lost 2; bases outside the gene matches: 18. CDR1 and CDR2 (germline): LGHNA, YSLEER. The CDR3 bases are TGCGCCAGCAGCCAATTTTGGACGACAAGTCGACTAGCGGGGATCACAGATACGCAGTATTTT. This encodes CASSQFWTTSRLAGITDTQYF.

This chain links TRBV27 with TRBJ2-7; the D gene is possibly TRBD1 (5 bases). CDR1 and CDR2 from the germline V gene are MNHEY and SMNVEV (reference sequence). Trimming removed 3 bases from V and 2 bases from J, with 11 bases in between. The CDR3 has 14 residues. The CDR3 nucleotides are TGTGCCAGCAGTTTCGGACCCAGGGCCTACGAGCAGTACTTC. Protein product: CASSFGPRAYEQYF.

The chain combines TRBV19 with TRBJ1-1; D may be TRBD1 (6 bases). This CDR3 is 14 amino acids long. V lost 4 bases and J lost 4, with 13 bases in between. Looked up from germline, CDR1 is LNHDA and CDR2 is SQIVND (reference sequence). CDR3 amino acids: CASSKATGTTEAFF. The CDR3 DNA is TGTGCCAGTAGTAAGGCAACAGGGACCACTGAAGCTTTCTTT.

The rearrangement joins TRBV4-1 to TRBJ2-3; 15 positions agree with TRBD2. The germline V gene encodes CDR1 MGHRA and CDR2 YSYEKL. With V trimmed by 3 bases and J by 3 bases, 4 bases remained unmatched. The CDR3 loop spans 17 amino acids. CDR3 nucleotides: TGCGCCAGCAGCCAGGGACTAGCGGGGGGCGGGACAGATACGCAGTATTTT. The encoded protein is CASSQGLAGGGTDTQYF.

This clone is a singleton in its sample. This chain joins TRBV4-2 and TRBJ2-7; the D is unclear. This CDR3 region has 13 residues. V gave up 4 bases and J gave up 0 bases, with 7 bases separating them. Germline V gene sequence: CDR1 LGHNA, CDR2 YNFKEQ. In DNA, the CDR3 is TGTGCCAGCAGCCCTAGTTCCTCCTACGAGCAGTACTTC. It encodes CASSPSSSYEQYF.

With respect to this clone: Other DNA sequences in this sample translate to the same CDR3. The rearrangement uses TRBV7-9 and TRBJ2-3; tentative D call: TRBD1 (5 bases). CDR1 and CDR2 (germline): SEHNR, FQNEAQ (reference sequence). The CDR3 spans 15 residues. Trimming cost V 3 bases and J 0 bases, with 10 bases left between them. For the CDR3, the DNA is TGTGCCAGCAGCTTGGGGCTGCCTAGCACAGATACGCAGTATTTT. This codes for CASSLGLPSTDTQYF.

This sequence joins TRBV5-4 and TRBJ1-1, with TRBD1 matching over 8 bases. There are 15 residues in the CDR3. The germline CDR1 and CDR2 sequences are SGHNT and YYREEE (reference sequence). V shed 1 base and J 3 bases; nucleotides not matched to a gene: 5. The CDR3 protein is CASSLRQGRDTEAFF. The CDR3 DNA reads TGTGCCAGCAGCTTGCGACAGGGGAGAGACACTGAAGCTTTCTTT. The variable domain in full, with the rest retrieved from reference TRBV5-4 and TRBJ1-1, is ETGVTQSPTHLIKTRGQQVTLRCSSQSGHNTVSWYQQALGQGPQFIFQYYREEENGRGNFPPRFSGLQFPNYSSELNVNALELDDSALYLCASSLRQGRDTEAFFGQGTRLTVV.

The J gene is TRBJ2-3, the V gene TRBV7-3, with D tentatively TRBD2 (7 bases). The CDR3 contains 14 residues. The V gene's germline CDR1 is SGHTA and CDR2 FQGTGA. The V end was cut by 5 bases, the J end by 2 bases, with 11 bases between. DNA for the CDR3: TGTGCCAGCAGCCGAGCGGGACACACAGATACGCAGTATTTT. Translated: CASSRAGHTDTQYF.

The CDR3 DNA sequence: TGCGCCAGCAGCCCGGGACAGGGTTTGTCGAACACTGAAGCTTTCTTT. It translates to CASSPGQGLSNTEAFF. The chain carries TRBV5-1 and TRBJ1-1, with 9 bases that match TRBD1. The CDR3 totals 16 residues. Germline V lookup: CDR1 SGHRS, CDR2 YFSETQ. Unmatched junction bases numbered 8, after V lost 4 bases and J lost 1 base.

The genes are TRBV18 and TRBJ2-7; D unclear. Deletions cut 2 bases from V and 3 bases from J, with 8 bases between. The CDR3 is made up of 13 amino acids. The germline V gene encodes CDR1 KGHSH and CDR2 LQKENI. CDR3 sequence: CASSPVPLYEQYF. CDR3 DNA sequence: TGTGCCAGCTCACCAGTCCCTCTCTACGAGCAGTACTTC.

V usage is TRBV3-1 (or the pseudogene TRBV3-2) and J usage is TRBJ1-1; D is perhaps TRBD1 (5 bases). The CDR3 contains 14 residues. V gave up 6 bases and J gave up 1 base, with 12 bases separating them. Germline V CDR1 and CDR2: LGHDT, YNNKEL (reference sequence). CDR3 amino acids: CASSFFGGNTEAFF. The DNA of the CDR3 is TGTGCCAGCAGTTTTTTCGGGGGGAACACTGAAGCTTTCTTT.

The chain joins TRBV7-2 to TRBJ2-2; 12 bases line up with TRBD2. Germline trimming cut 0 bases from V and 6 bases from J; bases unmatched to any gene: 2. Per germline, CDR1 SGHTA and CDR2 FQGNSA. This CDR3 contains 16 residues. The CDR3 spells CASSLAPSGGAGELFF. The CDR3 nucleotides are TGTGCCAGCAGCTTAGCCCCTAGCGGGGGGGCCGGGGAGCTGTTTTTT.

The chain has TRBV18 and TRBJ2-3, with TRBD1 matching over 7 bases. The germline V gene has CDR1 KGHSH and CDR2 LQKENI. The CDR3 has 18 amino acids. Trimming took 6 bases from V and 2 from J; bases not matched to a gene: 17. CDR3 DNA sequence: TGTGCCAGCTCTCGGTATGACAGGGCCTACGCTTACACAGATACGCAGTATTTT. Protein product: CASSRYDRAYAYTDTQYF. Based on the CDR3 plus reference TRBV18 and TRBJ2-3, the full variable domain is NAGVMQNPRHLVRRRGQEARLRCSPMKGHSHVYWYRQLPEEGLKFMVYLQKENIIDESGMPKERFSAEFPKEGPSILRIQQVVRGDSAAYFCASSRYDRAYAYTDTQYFGPGTRLTVL.

V gene TRBV19 combines with J gene TRBJ1-5; maybe TRBD1 (5 bases). Trimming took 1 base from V and 7 from J, leaving 11 bases between them. The CDR3 has 14 residues. Germline V gives CDR1 LNHDA, CDR2 SQIVND (reference sequence). DNA for the CDR3: TGTGCCAGTAGTATAGGACCGGGGGACCAGCCCCAGCATTTT. Protein: CASSIGPGDQPQHF. Complete variable domain (other parts from reference TRBV19 and TRBJ1-5): DGGITQSPKYLFRKEGQNVTLSCEQNLNHDAMYWYRQDPGQGLRLIYYSQIVNDFQKGDIAEGYSVSREKKESFPLTVTSAQKNPTAFYLCASSIGPGDQPQHFGDGTRLSIL.

This chain uses TRBV5-4 with TRBJ2-5; 12 bases match TRBD1. Trimming removed 4 bases from V and 3 bases from J; junction bases left unmatched: 13. The CDR3 length is 18 residues. CDR1 SGHNT and CDR2 YYREEE come from the germline V gene (reference sequence). CDR3 region: CASSRPGTGGVDKETQYF. The DNA of the CDR3 is TGTGCCAGCAGCCGTCCCGGGACAGGGGGCGTCGACAAAGAGACCCAGTACTTC.

This chain uses TRBV7-6 with TRBJ2-2; TRBD1 agrees at 8 bases. The CDR3 extends over 16 amino acids. Germline-derived CDR1 and CDR2 are SGHVS and FNYEAQ. The junction had 7 bases not matched to a gene; V was cut back by 5 bases and J by 2 bases. The CDR3 loop is CASSPLTGGNTGELFF. In DNA form, the CDR3 reads TGTGCCAGCAGCCCCTTAACAGGGGGAAACACCGGGGAGCTGTTTTTT.

This clone was recorded a few times. This chain joins TRBV7-9 and TRBJ1-5, with 11 bases fitting TRBD1. Germline CDR1 SEHNR, CDR2 FQNEAQ (reference sequence). J gave up 1 base and V 4 bases, and 3 bases lay outside the gene matches. The CDR3 sequence is 16 residues long. The CDR3 here is CASSYGTGGSNQPQHF. CDR3 sequence (DNA): TGTGCCAGCAGCTATGGGACAGGGGGAAGCAATCAGCCCCAGCATTTT.

This chain links TRBV10-3 with TRBJ2-3; a possible D gene is TRBD2 (5 bases). Trimming removed 4 bases from V and 6 bases from J, with 17 bases in between. This CDR3 is built from 15 residues. Germline V gene data show CDR1 as ENHRY and CDR2 as SYGVKD. The CDR3 DNA reads TGTGCCATCAGTGCTCCTAGCAGAAAGTCCGATACGCAGTATTTT. The encoded protein is CAISAPSRKSDTQYF.

The V and J genes are TRBV29-1 and TRBJ2-1, with 7 bases that match TRBD2. The CDR3 extends over 16 amino acids. Germline CDR1 is SQVTM and CDR2 is ANQGSEA. V gave up 4 bases and J gave up 7 bases; unmatched junction bases: 16. CDR3 sequence: CSVGGLSGYSTNEQFF. CDR3 coding DNA: TGCAGCGTTGGGGGCCTTAGCGGGTACTCCACAAATGAGCAGTTCTTC.

V is TRBV5-6 and J is TRBJ2-7, with TRBD2 matching 8 bases. The CDR3 runs 15 residues. The ends lost 4 bases at V and 2 bases at J; junction bases unmatched: 8. Germline loops: CDR1 SGHDT, CDR2 YYEEEE. This CDR3 is CASSPGGSATYEQYF. CDR3 in DNA: TGTGCCAGCAGCCCGGGGGGGAGCGCTACCTACGAGCAGTACTTC.

The CDR3 here is CASSLRGYEQYF. The CDR3 DNA follows: TGTGCCAGCAGTTTACGAGGATACGAGCAGTACTTC. This chain uses TRBV12-3 or TRBV12-4 with TRBJ2-7; D gene unclear. The CDR3 is made up of 12 amino acids. V shed 2 bases and J shed 4 bases, with 6 bases lying between them.

The J gene is TRBJ1-1, the V gene TRBV7-9, with 11 bases identical to TRBD1. The CDR3 is made up of 16 amino acids. Germline CDR1 is SEHNR and CDR2 is FQNEAQ (reference sequence). V was pared by 1 base and J by 4 bases, with 5 bases of the junction left unmatched. CDR3 DNA: TGTGCCAGCAGCTTAGATGGCGGGACAGGGGGCACTGAAGCTTTCTTT. This codes for CASSLDGGTGGTEAFF.

The V and J genes are TRBV6-1 and TRBJ1-1, with 8 bases fitting TRBD1. From germline, CDR1 is MNHNS and CDR2 SASEGT. V lost 0 bases, J lost 2 bases, and 8 bases stayed unmatched. CDR3 size: 17 residues. DNA of the CDR3: TGTGCCAGCAGTGAAGCCCAGGGGGCGCCAAGAAACACTGAAGCTTTCTTT. This codes for CASSEAQGAPRNTEAFF.

This clone was seen a single time. This chain joins TRBV5-1 and TRBJ2-7, with D possibly matching TRBD1 (6 bases). Deletions cut 4 bases from V and 2 bases from J, with 10 bases between. CDR1 is SGHRS, CDR2 YFSETQ, per germline. CDR3 length: 13 residues. This CDR3 reads CASSTDRTYEQYF. CDR3 bases: TGCGCCAGCAGCACGGACAGAACCTACGAGCAGTACTTC.

The chain couples TRBV21-1 to TRBJ2-1; whether TRBD2, the table's D call, matches the DNA was not checked. TRBV21-1 is shown as a pseudogene. This CDR3 region has 18 residues. The DNA of the CDR3 is TGTGCCAGCAGCAAATGGGAGTGGGTGAAAAGCTCCTACAATGAGCAGTTCTTC. As protein: CASSKWEWVKSSYNEQFF.

The chain is built from TRBV29-1 and TRBJ2-2, with 11 positions matching TRBD1. Losses at the gene ends were 3 bases for V and 6 bases for J; bases not matched to a gene: 12. The CDR3 is 17 amino acids. Germline loops: CDR1 SQVTM, CDR2 ANQGSEA. The CDR3 protein is CSVDMRILGQGAGELFF. Written as DNA, the CDR3 is TGCAGCGTTGATATGAGAATTCTGGGACAGGGGGCCGGGGAGCTGTTTTTT.

The rearrangement joins TRBV15 to TRBJ2-7, with no clear D. This CDR3 spans 14 amino acids. CDR1 and CDR2 from the germline V gene are LNHNV and YYDKDF (reference sequence). The V end was cut by 3 bases, the J end by 3 bases, with 12 bases between. Here the CDR3 reads CATSRQTENYEQYF. CDR3 nucleotides: TGTGCCACCAGCAGGCAAACAGAAAACTACGAGCAGTACTTC.

This clone was counted a few times. The V and J genes are TRBV19 and TRBJ1-1, with D possibly being TRBD1 (6 bases). The CDR3 is 14 amino acids. Per germline, CDR1 LNHDA and CDR2 SQIVND (reference sequence). Trimming removed 2 bases from V and 2 bases from J, with 9 bases in between. The CDR3 is CASSIRGGNTEAFF. CDR3 coding DNA: TGTGCCAGTAGTATACGAGGGGGTAACACTGAAGCTTTCTTT.

This clone was picked up a small number of times. This specimen includes other DNA sequences encoding the same CDR3. This sequence joins TRBV5-1 and TRBJ2-5; a weak D match, TRBD2 (5 bases). This CDR3 has 14 residues. V lost 0 bases to trimming and J lost 2 bases, with 8 bases between them. In germline, CDR1 is SGHRS, CDR2 YFSETQ. The CDR3 protein is CASSLGRGQETQYF. As DNA, the CDR3 is TGCGCCAGCAGCTTGGGACGGGGACAAGAGACCCAGTACTTC.